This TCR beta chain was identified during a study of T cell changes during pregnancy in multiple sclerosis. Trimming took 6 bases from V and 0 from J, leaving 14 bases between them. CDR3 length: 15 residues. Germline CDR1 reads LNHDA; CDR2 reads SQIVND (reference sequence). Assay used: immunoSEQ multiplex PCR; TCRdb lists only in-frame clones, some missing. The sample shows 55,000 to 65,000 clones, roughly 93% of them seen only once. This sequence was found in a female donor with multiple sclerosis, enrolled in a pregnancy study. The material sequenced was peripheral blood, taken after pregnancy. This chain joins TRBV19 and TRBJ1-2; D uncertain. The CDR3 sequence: CASRKSQLANYGYTF. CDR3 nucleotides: TGTGCCAGTAGAAAGTCACAGTTAGCTAACTATGGCTACACCTTC.